These 19 T cell receptor beta chains originate from one sample sequenced in a study of T cell therapy after organ transplantation. Clones were sequenced by immunoSEQ multiplex PCR, and TCRdb holds only the in-frame ones, with some missing. The data show about 20,000 clones, 84% seen once. Time point given: 20-29 weeks after completion of therapy. Their antigens are not known. This sample comprised CD8+ T cells from blood, obtained after autologous CMV-specific T cell therapy. The receptors were sampled from a human patient who had received a solid organ transplant and had CMV disease. The graft donor may be the source of some T cells.

A remark on this clone: At one boundary the junction diverges from the germline segment, which might be a read error. The chain employs TRBV7-9 and TRBJ2-4; possibly TRBD2 for D (6 bases). The CDR3 is 14 amino acids. Germline V lookup: CDR1 SEHNR, CDR2 FQNEAQ (reference sequence). CDR3 sequence reads: CASSLARRGNIQYF. CDR3 DNA: TGTGCCAGCAGCCTAGCTAGACGGGGGAACATTCAGTACTTC.

The rearrangement links TRBV6-5 to TRBJ2-7; unclear D gene. The CDR3 length is 13 residues. V was shortened by 2 bases and J by 6 bases, with 11 bases between the two germline ends. Germline V gene sequence: CDR1 MNHEY, CDR2 SVGAGI. The CDR3 spells CASSYGQNLEQYF. The CDR3 DNA follows: TGTGCCAGCAGTTACGGTCAGAATCTCGAGCAGTACTTC.

This rearrangement joins TRBV2 to TRBJ2-3, with D unresolved. The CDR3 loop spans 14 amino acids. Trimming took 8 bases from V and 2 from J, leaving 14 bases between them. Germline-derived CDR1 and CDR2 are SNHLY and FYNNEI. In DNA form, the CDR3 reads TGTGCCAGCTTCGACTTGGAACCCACAGATACGCAGTATTTT. This gives the protein CASFDLEPTDTQYF.

V gene TRBV6-5 combines with J gene TRBJ1-1; D is ambiguous. The length of the CDR3 is 15 residues. The germline V gene has CDR1 MNHEY and CDR2 SVGAGI. Trimming left V 0 bases short and J 1 base short, with 9 bases between. CDR3 sequence: CASSYSSGTNTEAFF. Here the CDR3 DNA reads TGTGCCAGCAGTTACTCTTCTGGAACGAACACTGAAGCTTTCTTT.

The V and J genes are TRBV19 and TRBJ2-1, with TRBD2 matching 12 bases. Germline CDR1 is LNHDA and CDR2 is SQIVND (reference sequence). The CDR3 is 15 amino acids. J gave up 6 bases and V 6 bases, and 6 bases lay outside the gene matches. The CDR3 reads CASSALAGGGNEQFF. The CDR3 nucleotides read TGTGCCAGTAGCGCCCTAGCGGGAGGGGGCAATGAGCAGTTCTTC.

J is TRBJ2-7 and V is TRBV6-5; D tentatively fits TRBD1 or TRBD2 (5 bases each). There are 16 residues in the CDR3. Germline lookup yields CDR1 MNHEY and CDR2 SVGAGI. V lost 1 base and J lost 0, with 13 bases in between. CDR3 sequence (DNA): TGTGCCAGCAGTTACTGGGGCGGGTTTGACTCCTACGAGCAGTACTTC. Translating it yields CASSYWGGFDSYEQYF.

The J gene is TRBJ1-2, the V gene TRBV19, with 8 bases fitting TRBD1. Germline trimming cut 8 bases from V and 4 bases from J; bases unmatched to any gene: 3. The CDR3 totals 12 residues. CDR1 and CDR2 from the germline V gene are LNHDA and SQIVND (reference sequence). The CDR3 loop reads CASHTGGYGYTF. CDR3 sequence (DNA): TGTGCCAGTCACACAGGGGGCTATGGCTACACCTTC.

The chain is built from TRBV5-5 and TRBJ2-7, with D tentatively TRBD1 or TRBD2 (5 bases each). Trimming took off 4 bases at V and 6 bases at J, with 11 bases between the two ends. The CDR3 totals 12 residues. Germline V gives CDR1 SGHKS, CDR2 YYEKEE (reference sequence). In DNA form, the CDR3 reads TGTGCCAGCAGCCTAACGGGGCGCGAGCAGTACTTC. Translating it yields CASSLTGREQYF.

This chain connects TRBV4-1 to TRBJ2-7; weak D call: TRBD2 (6 bases). Trimming cost V 4 bases and J 3 bases, with 13 bases left between them. The CDR3 length is 14 residues. Germline-derived CDR1 and CDR2 are MGHRA and YSYEKL. For the CDR3, the DNA is TGCGCCAGCAGCCTCGGGGGAGTCAACTACGAGCAGTACTTC. Translated: CASSLGGVNYEQYF.

The chain is built from TRBV4-1 and TRBJ2-2, with 7 bases matching TRBD2. The CDR3 contains 18 residues. Per germline, CDR1 MGHRA and CDR2 YSYEKL. The trim removed 2 bases at V and 2 bases at J, leaving 11 bases unmatched. CDR3 nucleotides: TGCGCCAGCAGCCAAACCCCTTTGGGGGGGGGAAACACCGGGGAGCTGTTTTTT. Translating it yields CASSQTPLGGGNTGELFF.

The chain joins TRBV6-5 to TRBJ2-3; TRBD2 agrees at 10 bases. V lost 2 bases, J lost 4 bases, and 0 bases stayed unmatched. CDR1 and CDR2 (germline): MNHEY, SVGAGI. The length of the CDR3 is 14 residues. The CDR3 sequence: CASSYGTSADTQYF. As DNA, the CDR3 is TGTGCCAGCAGTTACGGGACTAGCGCAGATACGCAGTATTTT.

The rearrangement joins TRBV6-5 to TRBJ2-7, with D unresolved. This CDR3 spans 11 amino acids. Germline V CDR1 and CDR2: MNHEY, SVGAGI. The V and J ends lost 0 bases and 9 bases respectively, with 6 bases between them. CDR3 sequence: CASSYSFRQYF. The CDR3 nucleotides are TGTGCCAGCAGTTACTCCTTCAGGCAGTACTTC.

The chain couples TRBV5-1 to TRBJ2-7; TRBD1 aligns across 8 bases. CDR3 length: 15 residues. After removal of 0 bases from V and 2 bases from J, the junction contained 4 bases not matched to a gene. Germline CDR1 reads SGHRS; CDR2 reads YFSETQ. The CDR3 region has the DNA TGCGCCAGCAGCTTGGGACAGGGGAGCGCCTACGAGCAGTACTTC. It encodes CASSLGQGSAYEQYF.

The V and J genes are TRBV9 and TRBJ2-1, with D possibly TRBD2 on 5 matching bases. The CDR3 is 14 amino acids. V was shortened by 3 bases and J by 2 bases, with 9 bases between the two germline ends. In germline, CDR1 is SGDLS, CDR2 YYNGEE. CDR3 in amino acids: CASSAGTAYNEQFF. The CDR3 DNA reads as TGTGCCAGCAGCGCGGGAACTGCCTACAATGAGCAGTTCTTC.

This sequence joins TRBV2 and TRBJ1-4; D is uncertain. Trimming cost V 6 bases and J 7 bases, with 18 bases left between them. Germline V gene sequence: CDR1 SNHLY, CDR2 FYNNEI. CDR3 length: 15 residues. The CDR3 DNA reads TGTGCCAGCAGCTACACTCCGGGCCGGGTTGAAAAACTGTTTTTT. This codes for CASSYTPGRVEKLFF.

This CDR3 is CASSPGTVTQETQYF. For the CDR3, the DNA is TGTGCCAGCAGCCCCGGGACAGTTACCCAAGAGACCCAGTACTTC. The genes are TRBV7-3 and TRBJ2-5; the match to TRBD1 covers 7 bases. J lost 1 base, V lost 5 bases, and 7 bases had no gene match. The CDR3 sequence is 15 residues long. The germline CDR1 and CDR2 sequences are SGHTA and FQGTGA.

This clone appeared a single time. This chain connects TRBV5-1 to TRBJ2-2, with D perhaps matching TRBD1 (6 bases). This CDR3 has 18 residues. CDR1 is SGHRS, CDR2 YFSETQ, per germline. With 1 base removed from V and 1 base from J, the gap between germline ends came to 17 bases. The CDR3 nucleotides read TGCGCCAGCAGCTTGAGAAAACCACAGGGAAGGAACACCGGGGAGCTGTTTTTT. Protein sequence: CASSLRKPQGRNTGELFF.

This clone was seen more than once but under ten times. J is TRBJ2-7 and V is TRBV7-9; D ambiguous. CDR1 is SEHNR and CDR2 is FQNEAQ in the germline V gene (reference sequence). Trimming shortened V by 1 base and J by 4 bases, and 5 bases separated the two germline ends. The CDR3 loop spans 12 amino acids. DNA of the CDR3: TGTGCCAGCAGCTTAGATCTGTACGAGCAGTACTTC. This codes for CASSLDLYEQYF.

The chain has TRBV9 and TRBJ1-2, with unresolved D. The CDR3 has 16 residues. Trimming took 0 bases from V and 4 from J, leaving 16 bases between them. Germline V gives CDR1 SGDLS, CDR2 YYNGEE. DNA for the CDR3: TGTGCCAGCAGCGTAGCCCTTCAGGATGCCGGCTATGGCTACACCTTC. Translation gives CASSVALQDAGYGYTF.